A single sample is the source of the 14 T cell receptor beta chains below, sequenced in a study of blood T cell repertoires in COVID-19 (dated by TCRdb to between 2020 and 2021). The library was generated by the immunoSEQ multiplex PCR assay. TCRdb took over this immuneACCESS table, retaining in-frame rearrangements with V and J assigned. Such tables are incomplete; in checked studies, under half of the missing clones stem from an unresolved V gene, and the remainder is unexplained. This sample comprises 150,000 to 250,000 clones, about 90% of them detected only once. 2% to 2.5% of the sample comes from the top ten. Sequenced input: PBMCs or T cells enriched from blood (not recorded which). The receptors stem from a woman younger than 45 who had recovered from COVID-19.

The rearrangement links TRBV11-2 to TRBJ1-2; 9 nucleotides line up with TRBD1. V lost 5 bases, J lost 8 bases, and 6 bases stayed unmatched. Germline-derived CDR1 and CDR2 are SGHAT and FQNNGV. This CDR3 comprises 13 residues. The CDR3 sequence is CASSRGTGNGYTF. The DNA for the CDR3 is TGTGCCAGCAGCCGGGGGACAGGGAACGGCTACACCTTC.

V is TRBV24-1 and J is TRBJ1-5, with D maybe TRBD1 (6 bases). Germline CDR1 and CDR2: KGHDR and SFDVKD. CDR3 length equals 16 residues. V was clipped by 5 bases and J by 1 base, with 14 bases between them. CDR3 residues: CATSARGAGSNQPQHF. DNA for the CDR3: TGTGCCACCAGTGCCCGGGGGGCAGGGAGCAATCAGCCCCAGCATTTT.

The chain employs TRBV11-3 and TRBJ2-1; TRBD2 matches 11 bases. V was pared by 3 bases and J by 5 bases, with 3 bases of the junction left unmatched. The germline gives CDR1 SGHNT, CDR2 YENEEA. CDR3 length: 15 residues. The DNA of the CDR3 is TGTGCCAGCAGCTTGAAGGGACTAGCGGACAATGAGCAGTTCTTC. Translating gives CASSLKGLADNEQFF.

The gene calls are TRBV10-3 and TRBJ1-3; 8 bases are a match to TRBD1. This CDR3 region has 14 residues. CDR1 is ENHRY, CDR2 SYGVKD, per germline. The V gene end was trimmed by 4 bases and the J gene end by 8 bases; junction bases not matched to a gene: 7. The CDR3 coding sequence is TGTGCCATCAGTGCGGGACAGGAGTCAGACACCATATATTTT. Protein: CAISAGQESDTIYF.

The gene calls are TRBV28 and TRBJ2-4; 9 bases are shared with TRBD1. The CDR3 runs to 13 residues. Germline CDR1 and CDR2: MDHEN and SYDVKM. The trim removed 5 bases at V and 6 bases at J, leaving 2 bases unmatched. CDR3 residues: CASSRTGVNIQYF. CDR3 nucleotides: TGTGCCAGCAGTCGGACAGGGGTAAACATTCAGTACTTC. The variable domain in full, completed from reference TRBV28 and TRBJ2-4, reads DVKVTQSSRYLVKRTGEKVFLECVQDMDHENMFWYRQDPGLGLRLIYFSYDVKMKEKGDIPEGYSVSREKKERFSLILESASTNQTSMYLCASSRTGVNIQYFGAGTRLSVL.

The chain is built from TRBV19 and TRBJ2-7; D remains ambiguous. The germline V gene encodes CDR1 LNHDA and CDR2 SQIVND (reference sequence). The CDR3 runs to 13 residues. V dropped 1 base and J dropped 9 bases, with 13 bases sitting between them. CDR3 nucleotide sequence: TGTGCCAGTAGTATAGGCCTACCCTTACCGCAGTACTTC. It codes for CASSIGLPLPQYF.

Here the CDR3 reads CAWRDIPGQGNYGYTF. The CDR3 bases are TGTGCCTGGAGAGATATTCCGGGACAGGGTAACTATGGCTACACCTTC. J is TRBJ1-2 and V is TRBV30; 9 nucleotides line up with TRBD1. CDR3 size: 16 residues. J gave up 1 base and V 3 bases, and 9 bases lay outside the gene matches. CDR1 and CDR2 (germline): GTSNPN, SVGIG (reference sequence).

The chain recombines TRBV27 with TRBJ2-1; 9 positions match TRBD2. The CDR3 totals 18 residues. The germline CDR1 and CDR2 sequences are MNHEY and SMNVEV (reference sequence). V was pared by 4 bases and J by 7 bases, with 17 bases of the junction left unmatched. For the CDR3, the DNA is TGTGCCAGCAGTTCCTACGCCGGCGGGGGGGCATTTGGTAATGAGCAGTTCTTC. It codes for CASSSYAGGGAFGNEQFF.

The chain uses TRBV29-1 and TRBJ1-2, with 7 bases matching TRBD1. The CDR3 consists of 16 residues. Looked up from germline, CDR1 is SQVTM and CDR2 is ANQGSEA. V was clipped by 5 bases and J by 4 bases; unmatched bases: 16. As DNA, the CDR3 is TGCAGCGTTTTAGGGAGGTTGGGACAGCGGACCTATGGCTACACCTTC. Its protein is CSVLGRLGQRTYGYTF.

The V gene is TRBV29-1, the J gene TRBJ1-2; 7 positions match TRBD1. V was clipped by 7 bases and J by 8 bases; unmatched bases: 10. The germline gives CDR1 SQVTM, CDR2 ANQGSEA. The CDR3 contains 12 residues. CDR3 amino acids: CSADRALGGYTF. DNA of the CDR3: TGCAGCGCCGACAGGGCCCTCGGGGGCTACACCTTC.

This chain uses TRBV12-3 or TRBV12-4 with TRBJ1-5; D not certain. V was shortened by 2 bases and J by 7 bases, with 9 bases between the two germline ends. This CDR3 is built from 13 residues. CDR3 in amino acids: CASSLKYTQPQHF. The DNA of the CDR3 is TGTGCCAGCAGTTTAAAATACACGCAGCCCCAGCATTTT.

The rearrangement uses TRBV6-6 and TRBJ2-7; maybe TRBD2 (5 bases). This CDR3 has 16 amino acids. Germline lookup yields CDR1 MNHNY and CDR2 SVGAGI (reference sequence). Trimming stripped 0 bases from V and 1 base from J, with 13 bases between. This CDR3 is CASSYSISAASYEQYF. In DNA form, the CDR3 reads TGTGCCAGCAGTTACTCGATCTCAGCGGCGTCCTACGAGCAGTACTTC.

The chain carries TRBV5-1 and TRBJ1-2; the D is unclear. Germline V gives CDR1 SGHRS, CDR2 YFSETQ. Trimming took off 1 base at V and 8 bases at J, with 12 bases between the two ends. The CDR3 is 13 amino acids. The CDR3 loop reads CASSLISSGGYTF. CDR3 DNA sequence: TGCGCCAGCAGCTTGATATCTTCGGGAGGCTACACCTTC. The variable domain in full, completed from reference TRBV5-1 and TRBJ1-2, reads KAGVTQTPRYLIKTRGQQVTLSCSPISGHRSVSWYQQTPGQGLQFLFEYFSETQRNKGNFPGRFSGRQFSNSRSEMNVSTLELGDSALYLCASSLISSGGYTFGSGTRLTVV.

This clone came up a few times. The chain has TRBV19 and TRBJ2-7; TRBD1 matches at 7 bases. The CDR3 length is 16 residues. V gave up 6 bases and J gave up 1 base; unmatched junction bases: 12. In germline, CDR1 is LNHDA, CDR2 SQIVND (reference sequence). The CDR3 DNA follows: TGTGCCAGTAGCCGGAGACAGGGAACAAGTTCCTACGAGCAGTACTTC. Its translation is CASSRRQGTSSYEQYF.